This T cell receptor (beta chain) stems from a study of T cells in tuberculosis. On the study more broadly: Blood was taken before or within 7 days of anti-tuberculosis therapy.

Time point meaning: new active TB diagnosis, blood taken before or within 7 days of starting treatment. CDR3 length: 16 residues. Germline values: CDR1 SGHTA, CDR2 FQGNSA. The V segment lost 3 bases and the J segment 7 bases; nucleotides outside the gene matches: 11. Assay: immunoSEQ multiplex PCR; the TCRdb copy retains only in-frame clones and omits some. This table holds some 40,000 clones, approximately 94% found once. As concerns this clone: What it recognizes is unknown.

The study, taken as a whole, reports: The TCR-beta difference was not significant; alpha differences partly reflected length.

The J gene is TRBJ2-2, the V gene TRBV7-2; 7 bases map to TRBD1. Sequenced here: PBMCs, sampled at tuberculosis diagnosis. This sequence was found in an adult with tuberculosis. CDR3 residues: CASSFAVTGFYGELFF. The CDR3 bases are TGTGCCAGCAGCTTTGCTGTGACAGGGTTTTACGGGGAGCTGTTTTTT. The full variable domain, with the rest looked up from reference TRBV7-2 and TRBJ2-2, is GAGVSQSPSNKVTEKGKDVELRCDPISGHTALYWYRQSLGQGLEFLIYFQGNSAPDKSGLPSDRFSAERTGGSVSTLTIQRTQQEDSAVYLCASSFAVTGFYGELFFGEGSRLTVL.